This TCR beta chain was recovered during a study of T cells after somatic rescue of genetic block. This CDR3 has 14 amino acids. Germline values: CDR1 SGHTA, CDR2 FQGNSA. V was clipped by 3 bases and J by 2 bases, with 10 bases between them. Generated by immunoSEQ multiplex PCR, the TCRdb table keeps only in-frame clones and is missing some. The sample has tens of thousands of clones; 85% to 95% are singletons. Sequencing was done on a sample of peripheral blood mononuclear cells (PBMCs). J is TRBJ2-5 and V is TRBV7-2, with D perhaps matching TRBD1 (5 bases). This clonotype originated in a man aged 35 to 55. The CDR3 coding sequence is TGTGCCAGCAGCTTGGGGCCCGTGCAAGAGACCCAGTACTTC. It translates to CASSLGPVQETQYF. The full variable domain, completed using reference TRBV7-2 and TRBJ2-5, is GAGVSQSPSNKVTEKGKDVELRCDPISGHTALYWYRQSLGQGLEFLIYFQGNSAPDKSGLPSDRFSAERTGGSVSTLTIQRTQQEDSAVYLCASSLGPVQETQYFGPGTRLLVL.